These 17 T cell receptor beta chains were all obtained from the same sample, sequenced in a study of blood T cell repertoires in COVID-19. The assay was immunoSEQ multiplex PCR, and TCRdb's table has in-frame clones only and misses some. This table holds about 280,000 clones, 75% to 90% found once. The sequencing sample was made of PBMCs or T cells enriched from blood (not recorded which). These receptors were taken from a woman in her fifties or sixties who had recovered from COVID-19.

The rearrangement joins TRBV19 to TRBJ2-7, with 7 bases identical to TRBD2. Trimming took 8 bases from V and 7 from J; bases not matched to a gene: 11. This CDR3 has 13 amino acids. CDR1 is LNHDA, CDR2 SQIVND, per germline (reference sequence). The CDR3 sequence is CASASGRPSEQYF. CDR3 DNA: TGTGCCAGTGCTAGCGGACGCCCTTCAGAGCAGTACTTC.

This clone has a handful of counts. The chain combines TRBV5-5 with TRBJ1-3, with no clear D. CDR1 is SGHKS and CDR2 is YYEKEE in the germline V gene (reference sequence). With 0 bases removed from V and 3 bases from J, the gap between germline ends came to 10 bases. This CDR3 is 15 amino acids long. DNA for the CDR3: TGTGCCAGCAGCTTGGGGGGAGTTGGTGGAAACACCATATATTTT. It codes for CASSLGGVGGNTIYF.

In DNA, the CDR3 is TGTGCCAGCAACCGGGGGGGCGGTGAGCAGTTCTTC. Its translation is CASNRGGGEQFF. V is TRBV6-5 and J is TRBJ2-1; 8 nucleotides match TRBD2. The V gene's germline CDR1 is MNHEY and CDR2 SVGAGI. The V and J ends lost 7 bases and 9 bases, in that order; junction bases with no gene match: 5. The CDR3 runs 12 residues.

The chain links TRBV19 to TRBJ1-1; D unclear. This CDR3 is 13 amino acids long. Germline CDR1 LNHDA, CDR2 SQIVND (reference sequence). Trimming stripped 3 bases from V and 3 bases from J, with 8 bases between. Here the CDR3 reads CASSIHGHTEAFF. CDR3 DNA: TGTGCCAGTAGTATTCACGGTCACACTGAAGCTTTCTTT. The variable domain in full, completed from reference TRBV19 and TRBJ1-1, reads DGGITQSPKYLFRKEGQNVTLSCEQNLNHDAMYWYRQDPGQGLRLIYYSQIVNDFQKGDIAEGYSVSREKKESFPLTVTSAQKNPTAFYLCASSIHGHTEAFFGQGTRLTVV.

V is TRBV3-1 (or the pseudogene TRBV3-2) and J is TRBJ2-7; 9 bases are shared with TRBD2. CDR1 LGHDT and CDR2 YNNKEL come from the germline V gene (reference sequence). V shed 2 bases, J shed 4 bases, and the junction held 9 bases outside the gene matches. The CDR3 runs 16 residues. The CDR3 nucleotides read TGTGCCAGCAGCCAATATGTTAGCGGGGGATATTACGAGCAGTACTTC. This sequence encodes CASSQYVSGGYYEQYF.

The chain recombines TRBV18 with TRBJ2-3; TRBD2 agrees at 12 bases. Germline V gene lookup returns CDR1 KGHSH and CDR2 LQKENI. This CDR3 has 21 amino acids. With 2 bases clipped from V and 4 bases from J, the junction kept 19 bases outside the gene matches. CDR3 in amino acids: CASSPTTAMPGSSGRADTQYF. The CDR3 DNA reads TGTGCCAGCTCACCAACGACCGCAATGCCCGGTTCTAGCGGGAGGGCAGATACGCAGTATTTT.

The V gene is TRBV5-1, the J gene TRBJ2-3, with TRBD2 identical over 10 bases. CDR3 size: 15 residues. CDR1 is SGHRS, CDR2 YFSETQ, per germline. The trim removed 0 bases at V and 3 bases at J, leaving 1 base unmatched. CDR3 coding DNA: TGCGCCAGCAGCTTGGAGACTAGCGGGACAGATACGCAGTATTTT. Translating gives CASSLETSGTDTQYF.

The chain uses TRBV24-1 and TRBJ2-5; maybe TRBD1 (5 bases). The CDR3 has 14 residues. CDR1 KGHDR and CDR2 SFDVKD come from the germline V gene. The V gene lost 2 bases and the J gene lost 5 bases, with 11 bases spanning the gap. The CDR3 DNA reads as TGTGCCACCAGTGATTACACAGGCCCGGAGACCCAGTACTTC. Its translation is CATSDYTGPETQYF.

This clone was picked up one time. V usage is TRBV28 and J usage is TRBJ2-1, with a tentative D call TRBD2 (5 bases). CDR3 length equals 14 residues. With 1 base removed from V and 9 bases from J, the gap between germline ends came to 13 bases. CDR1 and CDR2 from the germline V gene are MDHEN and SYDVKM. CDR3 sequence: CASSLLRTRVEQFF. For the CDR3, the DNA is TGTGCCAGCAGTTTATTACGGACGAGGGTTGAGCAGTTCTTC.

The chain has TRBV2 and TRBJ1-6; possibly TRBD1 for D (5 bases). The CDR3 totals 15 residues. Between the trimmed V and J ends, which lost 5 bases and 7 bases, there was a span of 15 bases. Germline V gene sequence: CDR1 SNHLY, CDR2 FYNNEI. CDR3 sequence reads: CASSMRQGVNSPLHF. CDR3 coding DNA: TGTGCCAGCAGTATGAGGCAGGGTGTGAATTCACCCCTCCACTTT.

This chain links TRBV7-2 with TRBJ1-1, with 9 bases aligning to TRBD1. This CDR3 comprises 17 residues. CDR1 and CDR2 from the germline V gene are SGHTA and FQGNSA. With 5 bases clipped from V and 11 bases from J, the junction kept 21 bases outside the gene matches. CDR3 coding DNA: TGTGCCAGCAGCCAACATCGGGACAGGGACCCAAAAACAGCCGCTTTCTTT. Its translation: CASSQHRDRDPKTAAFF.

This clone came up once. V usage is TRBV9 and J usage is TRBJ1-5; TRBD1 might be the D (5 bases). The V gene lost 0 bases and the J gene lost 6 bases, with 10 bases spanning the gap. Germline V gene sequence: CDR1 SGDLS, CDR2 YYNGEE. The CDR3 is 14 amino acids. DNA of the CDR3: TGTGCCAGCAGCGTAGGTCAGGGTAGTCAGCCCCAGCATTTT. Its translation is CASSVGQGSQPQHF.

The chain is built from TRBV3-1 (or the pseudogene TRBV3-2) and TRBJ1-5, with D unresolved. This CDR3 comprises 16 residues. Germline CDR1 reads LGHDT; CDR2 reads YNNKEL (reference sequence). V was cut by 0 bases and J by 4 bases, with 13 bases left in between. The CDR3 spells CASSQDRRTDNQPQHF. The CDR3 nucleotides are TGTGCCAGCAGCCAAGATAGGCGCACAGATAATCAGCCCCAGCATTTT.

Comments on this clone: With a much larger clone just one base away, this may be a read error. This same CDR3 is encoded by further DNA sequences in the sample. This sequence joins TRBV24-1 and TRBJ2-2; 10 bases align to TRBD2. The CDR3 totals 15 residues. The V gene's germline CDR1 is KGHDR and CDR2 SFDVKD. In DNA, the CDR3 is TGTGCCACCAGTGAAGCGGGAGGGACGACCGGGGAGCTATTTTTT. Translation: CATSEAGGTTGELFF.

The chain combines TRBV5-6 with TRBJ1-5; D gene uncertain. The germline V and J ends were trimmed by 2 bases and 0 bases, with 15 bases remaining between them. CDR3 length equals 17 residues. Per germline, CDR1 SGHDT and CDR2 YYEEEE. The CDR3 loop reads CASSLSQNPYSNQPQHF. As DNA, the CDR3 is TGTGCCAGCAGCTTATCGCAGAACCCGTATAGCAATCAGCCCCAGCATTTT.

V gene TRBV7-2 combines with J gene TRBJ1-4; D is perhaps TRBD1 (5 bases). Trimming left V 1 base short and J 6 bases short, with 12 bases between. Germline V CDR1 and CDR2: SGHTA, FQGNSA. This CDR3 has 15 residues. The CDR3 region is CASSLVVGVDEKLFF. The DNA for the CDR3 is TGTGCCAGCAGCTTAGTGGTAGGGGTTGATGAAAAACTGTTTTTT.

This clone was detected ten times or more. The chain combines TRBV30 with TRBJ1-2, with D tentatively TRBD1 (5 bases). From germline, CDR1 is GTSNPN and CDR2 SVGIG (reference sequence). The V end was cut by 0 bases, the J end by 4 bases, with 9 bases between. This CDR3 region has 13 residues. Here the CDR3 reads CAWSVQASYGYTF. The CDR3 bases are TGTGCCTGGAGTGTACAGGCGAGCTATGGCTACACCTTC.